The present TCR beta chain was sequenced within a study of T cell responses to AZD1222 COVID-19 vaccine. TCRdb's table, derived via immunoSEQ multiplex PCR, lists solely in-frame clones and lacks some. Altogether roughly 170,000 clones are present, about nine tenths being singletons, with the ten largest covering 2.6%. As for this clone: What it binds is not known.

The CDR3 is made up of 14 amino acids. V was shortened by 1 base and J by 2 bases, with 8 bases between the two germline ends. CDR1 is SGHNT, CDR2 YENEEA, per germline. Study-level findings and limits: The study identified only five to seven AZD1222 recipients as seropositive at baseline. White British donors predominated, females outnumbered males, and clonal diversity was possibly underestimated.

This clonotype was sampled from an adult in good health. Sequenced here: peripheral blood, sampled on day 0 of AZD1222 vaccination. This chain links TRBV11-3 with TRBJ2-5; D may be TRBD2 (6 bases). DNA for the CDR3: TGTGCCAGCAGCTTAGGTGGGAGGCAAGAGACCCAGTACTTC. It is translated as CASSLGGRQETQYF.